One sample yielded the 14 T cell receptor beta chains listed below, sequenced in a study of blood T cell repertoires in COVID-19. Sequencing was performed with immunoSEQ multiplex PCR; in TCRdb, only in-frame clones are kept and a portion is missing. This sample carries roughly 290,000 clones, 86% of them seen once, and the ten largest clones take approximately 2%. The sequenced sample consisted of peripheral blood. The receptors shown here come from a woman in her thirties who had recovered from COVID-19.

The chain combines TRBV19 with TRBJ2-5; D unresolved. Between the trimmed V and J ends, which lost 5 bases and 11 bases, there was a span of 18 bases. The CDR3 has 13 residues. Per germline, CDR1 LNHDA and CDR2 SQIVND (reference sequence). CDR3 nucleotides: TGTGCCAGTAGTCCGGTTCTTAGAGGTGTGCAGTACTTC. Amino acids: CASSPVLRGVQYF.

The CDR3 protein is CASSRGQGPHNEQFF. Written as DNA, the CDR3 is TGTGCCAGTAGTAGGGGACAGGGCCCTCACAATGAGCAGTTCTTC. The chain has TRBV19 and TRBJ2-1; 9 positions agree with TRBD1. The CDR3 is 15 residues long. The V gene's germline CDR1 is LNHDA and CDR2 SQIVND (reference sequence). Trimming took 4 bases from V and 5 from J; bases not matched to a gene: 6.

The V gene is TRBV5-1, the J gene TRBJ2-3; D gene unclear. CDR3 length: 11 amino acids. With 8 bases removed from V and 8 bases from J, the gap between germline ends came to 12 bases. Germline CDR1 and CDR2: SGHRS and YFSETQ. The chain's CDR3 is CASAEDVTQYF. CDR3 coding DNA: TGCGCCAGTGCGGAAGATGTTACGCAGTATTTT.

The genes are TRBV7-2 and TRBJ2-7, with 8 bases lining up with TRBD1. This CDR3 is built from 15 residues. The V and J ends lost 5 bases and 4 bases, in that order; junction bases with no gene match: 10. The V gene's germline CDR1 is SGHTA and CDR2 FQGNSA. CDR3 coding DNA: TGTGCCAGCAGCCTTCTCGGACAGGGTCATTACGAGCAGTACTTC. Translation: CASSLLGQGHYEQYF.

This chain uses TRBV11-3 with TRBJ2-5, with 9 bases matching TRBD1. Germline CDR1 and CDR2: SGHNT and YENEEA. The trim removed 0 bases at V and 4 bases at J, leaving 24 bases unmatched. This CDR3 has 22 amino acids. The CDR3 nucleotides read TGTGCCAGCAGCTTAGACACGATATCTTTTGTTACCGGGACAGGGATAGGAGAGACCCAGTACTTC. Translated, it gives CASSLDTISFVTGTGIGETQYF.

The V and J genes are TRBV6-5 and TRBJ1-5; 7 positions agree with TRBD1. There are 15 residues in the CDR3. The germline V gene encodes CDR1 MNHEY and CDR2 SVGAGI. The V gene end was trimmed by 5 bases and the J gene end by 5 bases; junction bases not matched to a gene: 9. The CDR3 DNA reads TGTGCCAGCAGTCCTCGACAGGGACGGGATCAGCCCCAGCATTTT. Its translation is CASSPRQGRDQPQHF.

This sequence joins TRBV12-3 or TRBV12-4 and TRBJ1-3; D remains ambiguous. V dropped 6 bases and J dropped 4 bases, with 10 bases sitting between them. The CDR3 spans 13 residues. The CDR3 loop reads CASSLVLGNTIYF. In nucleotides, the CDR3 is TGTGCCAGCAGCCTCGTGTTAGGAAACACCATATATTTT.

This rearrangement joins TRBV6-1 to TRBJ2-7, with a weak D call TRBD1 (5 bases). V was clipped by 6 bases and J by 0 bases, with 12 bases between them. CDR1 and CDR2 (germline): MNHNS, SASEGT. The CDR3 has 14 residues. CDR3 residues: CASRQGFSSYEQYF. In DNA, the CDR3 is TGTGCCAGCAGGCAGGGATTCAGCTCCTACGAGCAGTACTTC.

CDR3 sequence: CASSMGGNSPLHF. As DNA, the CDR3 is TGTGCCAGTAGTATGGGGGGTAATTCACCCCTCCACTTT. The rearrangement uses TRBV19 and TRBJ1-6, with D perhaps TRBD1 (5 bases). The V and J ends lost 3 bases and 6 bases respectively, with 6 bases between them. CDR1 is LNHDA and CDR2 is SQIVND in the germline V gene (reference sequence). CDR3 length: 13 residues.

This chain links TRBV4-3 with TRBJ2-7, with 8 bases fitting TRBD1. V trimming: 3 bases; J trimming: 1 base; junction bases outside the gene matches: 5. Germline CDR1 and CDR2: LGHNA and YSLEER. The CDR3 covers 15 residues. CDR3 region: CASSHSGGASYEQYF. CDR3 DNA: TGCGCCAGCAGCCATTCAGGGGGCGCTTCCTACGAGCAGTACTTC.

The rearrangement joins TRBV27 to TRBJ1-5, with TRBD1 matching 8 bases. The CDR3 covers 14 residues. The J segment lost 9 bases and the V segment lost 2 bases, leaving 6 bases of the junction unmatched. Germline V CDR1 and CDR2: MNHEY, SMNVEV (reference sequence). DNA of the CDR3: TGTGCCAGCAGTTTAGTCGGACAGGGTTGGCCCCAGCATTTT. It translates to CASSLVGQGWPQHF.

This clone has just one count. The chain has TRBV9 and TRBJ2-7, with a tentative D call TRBD1 (7 bases). Per the germline V gene, CDR1 is SGDLS and CDR2 is YYNGEE. This CDR3 comprises 14 residues. V gave up 3 bases and J gave up 0 bases, with 10 bases separating them. The CDR3 here is CASSGRDSSYEQYF. Written as DNA, the CDR3 is TGTGCCAGCAGCGGGCGGGACAGCTCCTACGAGCAGTACTTC.

The chain employs TRBV7-3 and TRBJ2-2, with D possibly TRBD2 on 6 matching bases. The CDR3 runs to 15 residues. Per germline, CDR1 SGHTA and CDR2 FQGTGA. Trimming cost V 2 bases and J 4 bases, with 11 bases left between them. The CDR3 loop reads CASSLRGGSTGELFF. The CDR3 DNA reads as TGTGCCAGCAGCTTACGGGGAGGTAGCACCGGGGAGCTGTTTTTT.

The chain joins TRBV2 to TRBJ2-7; D possibly corresponds to TRBD2 (6 bases). Trimming shortened V by 4 bases and J by 6 bases, and 13 bases separated the two germline ends. CDR1 is SNHLY and CDR2 is FYNNEI in the germline V gene. The CDR3 consists of 13 residues. The CDR3 sequence is CASSGLVGSEQYF. CDR3 sequence (DNA): TGTGCCAGCAGTGGACTAGTCGGGTCCGAGCAGTACTTC.